The 23 T cell receptor beta chains below were found in one sample sequenced in a study of response to subunit inactivated influenza vaccine. Via MiXCR, TCRdb re-called the RT-PCR reads, giving one row per CDR3 protein. The sample yields some 550,000 distinct CDR3 sequences, 20% to 25% seen once. This sample was shared with a second study, whose subject was T cells expressing NK-cell markers. Per that study: As the method of synthesis, 5'RACE template switching with UMIs yielded TCR beta cDNA.

The sequencing here drew on CD4+ T cells sorted from PBMCs, taken 11 to 12 days after vaccination. Source of these receptors: a man aged 50 to 59 who received an inactivated influenza vaccine.

This clonotype was seen a few times. The J gene is TRBJ1-1, the V gene TRBV27; tentative D call: TRBD1 (6 bases). Germline V lookup: CDR1 MNHEY, CDR2 SMNVEV (reference sequence). The CDR3 covers 13 residues. The V end lost 5 bases, the J end lost 10 bases, and 17 bases lay between the germline ends. The CDR3 DNA follows: TGTGCCAGCAGTCCCGGACAGCTGGTAGGAGCTTTCTTT. As protein: CASSPGQLVGAFF.

The rearrangement links TRBV18 to TRBJ2-7; 7 positions match TRBD1. V dropped 2 bases and J dropped 0; count of bases not matched to a gene: 7. The CDR3 loop spans 16 amino acids. CDR1 is KGHSH, CDR2 LQKENI, per germline. The CDR3 nucleotides are TGTGCCAGCTCACCAACTACCGGGACAGACTCCTACGAGCAGTACTTC. Its protein is CASSPTTGTDSYEQYF.

The gene calls are TRBV28 and TRBJ2-7; a possible D gene is TRBD1 (5 bases). The CDR3 is 13 residues long. V was pared by 4 bases and J by 4 bases, with 11 bases between. From germline, CDR1 is MDHEN and CDR2 SYDVKM. The CDR3 coding sequence is TGTGCCAGCAGTTCCCCCGACAGATACGAGCAGTACTTC. Its translation is CASSSPDRYEQYF.

This clonotype was picked up many times. The chain is built from TRBV12-3 or TRBV12-4 and TRBJ1-2; TRBD1 might be the D (5 bases). The CDR3 extends over 13 amino acids. V lost 7 bases, J lost 8 bases, and 17 bases lay in between. Here the CDR3 DNA reads TGTGCCAGCACTTATTCAGGGCCGTACGGCTACACCTTC. Protein: CASTYSGPYGYTF.

The chain employs TRBV5-1 and TRBJ2-5, with TRBD1 identical over 7 bases. The germline CDR1 and CDR2 sequences are SGHRS and YFSETQ. The CDR3 is 15 amino acids. Trimming removed 4 bases from V and 1 base from J; junction bases left unmatched: 7. CDR3 region: CASSVVRDSQETQYF. CDR3 DNA: TGCGCCAGCAGCGTCGTCCGGGACAGCCAAGAGACCCAGTACTTC.

The chain employs TRBV14 and TRBJ2-7, with 8 bases identical to TRBD2. Germline V CDR1 and CDR2: SGHDN, FVKESK. CDR3 length: 15 amino acids. V shed 4 bases and J 3 bases; nucleotides not matched to a gene: 8. The CDR3 sequence: CASSPIGTRSYEQYF. For the CDR3, the DNA is TGTGCCAGCAGCCCTATCGGGACTAGAAGCTACGAGCAGTACTTC.

This clonotype was seen many times. This rearrangement joins TRBV5-1 to TRBJ2-7; no clear D. The CDR3 spans 14 residues. V lost 6 bases, J lost 1 base, and 14 bases lay in between. Germline V CDR1 and CDR2: SGHRS, YFSETQ. CDR3 nucleotides: TGCGCCAGCAAGGACCTTAAAGGGTCCTACGAGCAGTACTTC. Protein sequence: CASKDLKGSYEQYF.

This clonotype was seen more than once but under ten times. The chain couples TRBV7-2 to TRBJ2-1; either TRBD1 or TRBD2 may fit D (7 bases each). This CDR3 has 17 residues. The V gene lost 7 bases and the J gene lost 0 bases, with 19 bases spanning the gap. Germline V lookup: CDR1 SGHTA, CDR2 FQGNSA. DNA of the CDR3: TGTGCCAGCACCCAGGGGGGGGTCTCTAGCTCCTACAATGAGCAGTTCTTC. As protein: CASTQGGVSSSYNEQFF. The variable domain in full, completed from reference TRBV7-2 and TRBJ2-1, reads GAGVSQSPSNKVTEKGKDVELRCDPISGHTALYWYRQSLGQGLEFLIYFQGNSAPDKSGLPSDRFSAERTGGSVSTLTIQRTQQEDSAVYLCASTQGGVSSSYNEQFFGPGTRLTVL.

This rearrangement joins TRBV7-6 to TRBJ1-4; 8 bases match TRBD1. Per the germline V gene, CDR1 is SGHVS and CDR2 is FNYEAQ. After removal of 1 base from V and 8 bases from J, the junction contained 12 bases not matched to a gene. CDR3 length equals 17 residues. Here the CDR3 reads CASSLGSATGGREKLFF. CDR3 nucleotide sequence: TGTGCCAGCAGCTTAGGGTCCGCCACAGGGGGGCGAGAAAAACTGTTTTTT.

This clonotype was seen a few times. The gene calls are TRBV12-3 or TRBV12-4 and TRBJ1-1; D gene uncertain. With 6 bases removed from V and 5 bases from J, the gap between germline ends came to 16 bases. The CDR3 is 14 amino acids. Written as DNA, the CDR3 is TGTGCCAGCAGCCAAGCGGGCGGGGAAACTGAAGCTTTCTTT. It specifies CASSQAGGETEAFF.

This clonotype was detected ten times or more. V and J are TRBV10-3 and TRBJ2-3; 7 bases are shared with TRBD2. V trimming: 6 bases; J trimming: 1 base; junction bases outside the gene matches: 7. The CDR3 is made up of 15 amino acids. The germline V gene encodes CDR1 ENHRY and CDR2 SYGVKD. The CDR3 DNA sequence: TGTGCCATCAGACCGGGACTACTTGGCACAGATACGCAGTATTTT. Its protein product is CAIRPGLLGTDTQYF.

The rearrangement links TRBV4-3 to TRBJ1-2, with D unresolved. Trimming removed 0 bases at V and 5 bases at J, with 16 bases between. CDR1 LGHNA and CDR2 YSLEER come from the germline V gene. CDR3 length: 16 amino acids. The CDR3 spells CASSQDLRGLPYGYTF. DNA of the CDR3: TGCGCCAGCAGCCAAGATCTGCGGGGATTGCCATATGGCTACACCTTC.

The J gene is TRBJ1-1, the V gene TRBV5-1, with a weak D call TRBD1 (6 bases). The germline CDR1 and CDR2 sequences are SGHRS and YFSETQ. V lost 2 bases, J lost 4 bases, and 12 bases lay in between. This CDR3 contains 14 residues. The DNA of the CDR3 is TGCGCCAGCAGCTTTAGACAGGCTCCCACTGAAGCTTTCTTT. It is translated as CASSFRQAPTEAFF.

The V gene is TRBV10-1, the J gene TRBJ2-2, with 7 bases matching TRBD1. The V and J ends lost 6 bases and 5 bases, in that order; junction bases with no gene match: 6. This CDR3 has 14 amino acids. Germline V gene sequence: CDR1 WNHNN, CDR2 SYGVQD (reference sequence). The CDR3 region has the DNA TGCGCCAGCAGACGGGACAGTTTTACCGGGGAGCTGTTTTTT. Translated, it gives CASRRDSFTGELFF.

The CDR3 region has the DNA TGCGCCAGCAGCCAAACTACAGGGGTAATTGGCTACACCTTC. Translating it yields CASSQTTGVIGYTF. The genes are TRBV4-1 and TRBJ1-2; TRBD1 matches 7 bases. The CDR3 covers 14 residues. The trim removed 2 bases at V and 7 bases at J, leaving 7 bases unmatched. Germline lookup yields CDR1 MGHRA and CDR2 YSYEKL.

The chain employs TRBV4-2 and TRBJ1-6; D gene ambiguous. CDR3 length equals 16 residues. Per the germline V gene, CDR1 is LGHNA and CDR2 is YNFKEQ. Trimming removed 0 bases at V and 4 bases at J, with 10 bases between. Written as DNA, the CDR3 is TGTGCCAGCAGCCAAGATCGAGCTTTTTATAATTCACCCCTCCACTTT. The encoded protein is CASSQDRAFYNSPLHF.

This clonotype was detected only a few times. V gene TRBV7-9 combines with J gene TRBJ2-7; the D gene could be TRBD1 or TRBD2 (5 bases each). With 0 bases removed from V and 2 bases from J, the gap between germline ends came to 8 bases. Germline lookup yields CDR1 SEHNR and CDR2 FQNEAQ (reference sequence). The CDR3 covers 14 residues. DNA of the CDR3: TGTGCCAGCAGCTTAGCGGTGGGACCCTACGAGCAGTACTTC. As protein: CASSLAVGPYEQYF.

The genes are TRBV12-5 and TRBJ2-3; D is perhaps TRBD1 or TRBD2 (5 bases each). This CDR3 has 15 residues. The V and J ends lost 6 bases and 2 bases respectively, with 15 bases between them. Germline CDR1 LGHNT, CDR2 FRNRAP. CDR3 protein: CASGTGRTVTDTQYF. CDR3 nucleotide sequence: TGTGCTAGTGGAACGGGACGAACCGTCACAGATACGCAGTATTTT.

The V call is TRBV24-1, the J call TRBJ1-5, with D perhaps matching TRBD1 (5 bases). The V end lost 4 bases, the J end lost 7 bases, and 16 bases lay between the germline ends. Germline V lookup: CDR1 KGHDR, CDR2 SFDVKD. This CDR3 has 15 amino acids. The CDR3 DNA reads TGTGCCACCAGTGACTCGCAGGGATCCCACCAGCCCCAGCATTTT. Protein product: CATSDSQGSHQPQHF.

This clonotype was seen a few times. This chain connects TRBV3-1 to TRBJ2-1; 11 bases line up with TRBD1. Trimming cost V 1 base and J 9 bases; bases outside gene matches: 5. Germline-derived CDR1 and CDR2 are LGHDT and YNNKEL (reference sequence). The CDR3 length is 15 residues. This chain's CDR3 is CASSQAGQGAGEQFF. The CDR3 region has the DNA TGTGCCAGCAGCCAAGCCGGACAGGGGGCCGGTGAGCAGTTCTTC.

The chain employs TRBV5-5 and TRBJ1-1; weak D call: TRBD1 (6 bases). Germline CDR1 is SGHKS and CDR2 is YYEKEE (reference sequence). The CDR3 is made up of 12 amino acids. Trimming left V 4 bases short and J 7 bases short, with 11 bases between. The DNA for the CDR3 is TGTGCCAGCAGCGCCACAGGGTTTGAAGCTTTCTTT. It encodes CASSATGFEAFF.

This clonotype was counted ten times or more. The chain couples TRBV9 to TRBJ2-1; 11 bases match TRBD2. There are 17 residues in the CDR3. J was trimmed by 12 bases and V by 0 bases; bases with no gene match: 14. Germline CDR1 SGDLS, CDR2 YYNGEE. The CDR3 loop is CASSVGTSGLLGYGQFF. The CDR3 nucleotides are TGTGCCAGCAGCGTAGGGACTAGCGGGCTATTGGGGTATGGGCAGTTCTTC.

This clonotype was seen a handful of times. V usage is TRBV11-2 and J usage is TRBJ2-3; D is ambiguous. The germline CDR1 and CDR2 sequences are SGHAT and FQNNGV. The ends were cut back, 1 base at V and 3 bases at J, with 8 bases in the middle. The CDR3 sequence is 14 residues long. CDR3: CASSLVGWTDTQYF. The CDR3 DNA sequence: TGTGCCAGCAGCTTAGTGGGGTGGACAGATACGCAGTATTTT.